Listed below are T cell receptor beta chains from one sample, sequenced in a study of control samples from healthy donors and cancer patients. This table comes from immunoSEQ multiplex PCR, and its TCRdb copy is limited to in-frame clones, with some not included. The table has about 130,000 clones, 85% to 95% seen once; the top ten hold under 0.7%. The sequencing input was PBMCs. Source of these receptors: a man at least 80 years old with head and neck cancer. Both conserved end residues are part of each CDR3. The D gene is left open where the match is weak. For some rows the clone size is stated as once, few or many, or as a class when expanded; others skip it.

d_gene: TRBD2; abundance: -; j_gene: TRBJ2-2; v_gene: TRBV5-1; CDR3nt: TGCGCCAGCGCCCTAGCGGGAGGCTTCGGGGAGCTGTTTTTT; CDR3aa: CASALAGGFGELFF
d_gene: TRBD1; abundance: once; j_gene: TRBJ2-3; v_gene: TRBV5-1; CDR3nt: TGCGCCAGCAGCTTAGGACAGGCCACAGATACGCAGTATTTT; CDR3aa: CASSLGQATDTQYF
d_gene: TRBD2; abundance: -; j_gene: TRBJ2-3; v_gene: TRBV15; CDR3nt: TGTGCCACCAGCGTCCGGGAGGGCCGAGTGTCGCAGTATTTT; CDR3aa: CATSVREGRVSQYF
d_gene: TRBD2; abundance: -; j_gene: TRBJ2-1; v_gene: TRBV18; CDR3nt: TGTGCCAGCTCACCCCAGGGACTAGCCTACAATGAGCAGTTCTTC; CDR3aa: CASSPQGLAYNEQFF
d_gene: -; abundance: once; j_gene: TRBJ1-5; v_gene: TRBV18; CDR3nt: TGTGCCAGCTCACCTTCTAATAGCAATCAGCCCCAGCATTTT; CDR3aa: CASSPSNSNQPQHF
d_gene: -; abundance: once; j_gene: TRBJ2-2; v_gene: TRBV6-5; CDR3nt: TGTGCCAGCAGTTACCAAGGTCGAGGGGCCGGGGAGCTGTTTTTT; CDR3aa: CASSYQGRGAGELFF
d_gene: -; abundance: -; j_gene: TRBJ1-2; v_gene: TRBV5-4; CDR3nt: TGTGCCAGCAGGCCTCAGGGTATCGATGGCTACACCTTC; CDR3aa: CASRPQGIDGYTF
d_gene: -; abundance: -; j_gene: TRBJ2-5; v_gene: TRBV19; CDR3nt: TGTGCCAGTAGTATACTGGGGGCCCAAGAGACCCAGTACTTC; CDR3aa: CASSILGAQETQYF
d_gene: -; abundance: -; j_gene: TRBJ2-5; v_gene: TRBV6-1; CDR3nt: TGTGCCAGCAGTGAAGTGGGAGAGACCCAGTACTTC; CDR3aa: CASSEVGETQYF
d_gene: -; abundance: -; j_gene: TRBJ1-4; v_gene: TRBV18; CDR3nt: TGTGCCAGCTCAACAGGGTTTGACGAAAAACTGTTTTTT; CDR3aa: CASSTGFDEKLFF
d_gene: TRBD2; abundance: -; j_gene: TRBJ2-1; v_gene: TRBV19; CDR3nt: TGTGCCAGTAGTCCCGCCAGCGGGAGGCTCAATGAGCAGTTCTTC; CDR3aa: CASSPASGRLNEQFF
d_gene: -; abundance: -; j_gene: TRBJ1-4; v_gene: TRBV5-5; CDR3nt: TGTGCCAGCAGCTTGGCCTTCGAAGAAAAACTGTTTTTT; CDR3aa: CASSLAFEEKLFF
d_gene: -; abundance: -; j_gene: TRBJ1-2; v_gene: TRBV19; CDR3nt: TGTGCCAGTAGTAACCCTAACTATGGCTACACCTTC; CDR3aa: CASSNPNYGYTF
d_gene: TRBD1; abundance: -; j_gene: TRBJ2-7; v_gene: TRBV7-9; CDR3nt: TGTGCCAGCAGCATACAGGGGCCGGGCTCCTACGAGCAGTACTTC; CDR3aa: CASSIQGPGSYEQYF
d_gene: TRBD2; abundance: few; j_gene: TRBJ2-2; v_gene: TRBV10-3; CDR3nt: TGTGCCATCAGTGAGCCGACTAGCGGGGTGGCAACCGGGGAGCTGTTTTTT; CDR3aa: CAISEPTSGVATGELFF
d_gene: -; abundance: -; j_gene: TRBJ1-3; v_gene: TRBV7-2; CDR3nt: TGTGCCAGCAGCTTAGGACAGTACGGAAACACCATATATTTT; CDR3aa: CASSLGQYGNTIYF
d_gene: -; abundance: -; j_gene: TRBJ1-4; v_gene: TRBV2; CDR3nt: TGTGCCAGCAGCCGCAGCCAGACTGAAAAACTGTTTTTT; CDR3aa: CASSRSQTEKLFF